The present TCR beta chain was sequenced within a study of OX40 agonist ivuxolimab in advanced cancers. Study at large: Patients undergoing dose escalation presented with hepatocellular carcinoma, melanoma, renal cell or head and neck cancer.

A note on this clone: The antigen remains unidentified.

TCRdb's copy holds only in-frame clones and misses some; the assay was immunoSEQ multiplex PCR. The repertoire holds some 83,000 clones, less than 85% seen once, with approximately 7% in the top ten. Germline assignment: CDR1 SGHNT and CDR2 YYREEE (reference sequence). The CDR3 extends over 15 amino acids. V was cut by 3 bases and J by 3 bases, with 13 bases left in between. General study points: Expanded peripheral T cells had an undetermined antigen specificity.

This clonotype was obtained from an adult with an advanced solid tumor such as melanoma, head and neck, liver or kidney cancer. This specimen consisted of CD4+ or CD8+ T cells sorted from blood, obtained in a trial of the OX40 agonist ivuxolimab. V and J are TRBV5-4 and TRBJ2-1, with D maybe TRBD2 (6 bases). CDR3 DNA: TGTGCCAGCAGCTGGACTACCAGTTTCTACAATGAGCAGTTCTTC. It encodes CASSWTTSFYNEQFF.